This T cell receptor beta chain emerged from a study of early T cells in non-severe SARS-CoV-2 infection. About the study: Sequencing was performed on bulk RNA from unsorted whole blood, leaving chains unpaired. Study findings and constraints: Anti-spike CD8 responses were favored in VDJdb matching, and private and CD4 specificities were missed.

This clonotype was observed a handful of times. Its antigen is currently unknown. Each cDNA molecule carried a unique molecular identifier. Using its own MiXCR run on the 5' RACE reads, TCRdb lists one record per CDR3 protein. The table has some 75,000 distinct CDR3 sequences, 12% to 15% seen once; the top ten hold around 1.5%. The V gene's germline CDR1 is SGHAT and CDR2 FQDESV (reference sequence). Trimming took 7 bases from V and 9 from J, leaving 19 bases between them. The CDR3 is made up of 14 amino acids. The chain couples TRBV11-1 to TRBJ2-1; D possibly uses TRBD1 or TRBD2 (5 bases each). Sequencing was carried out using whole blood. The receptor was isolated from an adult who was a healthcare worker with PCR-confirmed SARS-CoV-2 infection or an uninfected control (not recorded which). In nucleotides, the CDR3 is TGTGCCAGCACGGGGCGCAGGTTGGTCAGTGAGCAGTTCTTC. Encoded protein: CASTGRRLVSEQFF.